This T cell receptor (beta chain) was documented in a study of Graves' ophthalmopathy and Graves' hyperthyroidism. The study, taken as a whole, reports: With 60% to 71% sensitivity and over 72% specificity, the model predicted ophthalmopathy progression.

This clonotype was seen many times. What it recognizes is unknown. Amplifying from RNA transcripts, the study obtained TCR beta CDR3 regions. The first round was an RT-PCR with HTBI primers, and the second round was a multiplex PCR. TCRdb used MiXCR to reprocess the multiplex PCR reads, holding one entry per CDR3 protein. The repertoire includes about 620,000 distinct CDR3 sequences, roughly 20% of them detected once, and approximately 7% sits in the top ten. CDR1 is ENHRY and CDR2 is SYGVKD in the germline V gene. The CDR3 covers 18 residues. Trimming cost V 7 bases and J 0 bases, with 24 bases left between them. Hyperthyroidism was classified as stable if no ophthalmopathy occurred within 18 months of follow-up. Exclusion criteria comprised other autoimmune diseases, uncontrolled infections, pregnancy or lactation in patients. Out of around 10 ml of fresh peripheral blood, PBMCs were obtained.

Sequencing input: peripheral blood. The clonotype was recovered from a woman younger than 35 with stable Graves' hyperthyroidism. Some clones in this sample may be carry-over from other donors' samples. This chain links TRBV10-3 with TRBJ2-5; D perhaps matches TRBD2 (6 bases). The CDR3 sequence is CAINNSPLGGGYQETQYF. For the CDR3, the DNA is TGTGCCATCAACAACTCCCCTCTGGGCGGAGGGTACCAAGAGACCCAGTACTTC.